This entry describes one T cell receptor (beta chain). Its antigen has not been determined. One junction end disagrees with the germline gene, perhaps due to a read error. The record originates from a study of relationships among human T cell subsets (dated by TCRdb to the early 2010s). About the investigation overall: Sequencing was performed on eight distinct blood T cell populations: pan T, CD8 cytotoxic, regulatory, Th1, Th2, naive plus transitional, activated and memory cells. Study-wide findings and limitations: The substantial sharing of CDR3s among Th1, Th2 and regulatory T cells was interpreted as suggesting that cell fate choices are stochastic. V, D and J usage, CDR3 length and N-nucleotide additions showed no statistically significant differences among the seven subsets. While more than 60% of CD8+ cytotoxic sequences came from clones with more than 100 reads, the regulatory and Th2 subsets had few clones of that kind. A CD4+CD8+ double-positive population could not be ruled out by the bead-based sorting. T cell counts went unrecorded for a couple of pan T samples, which were processed alongside pan B cells.

The CDR3 contains 14 residues, cysteine and phenylalanine counted. Just the 42-base CDR3 DNA is kept, in frame starting at base 1. The CDR1 and CDR2 encoded by the germline V gene (reference sequence) are SGHNT and YYREEE. Miltenyi superparamagnetic beads coated with subset-specific monoclonal antibodies were used to isolate the T cell subsets. All T cell populations were isolated from peripheral blood. Ficoll separation of whole blood yielded mononuclear cells, and anti-CD14 microbeads were then used to deplete the monocytes. Right after isolation, the cell populations were resuspended in RNAprotect reagent. The pan T sample consisted of CD3+ T cells in general. Receptors were amplified or captured by multiplex PCR. Sequencing was carried out with a 454 GS FLX. TCR alpha and beta CDR3 regions were amplified from mRNA by semiquantitative ARM-PCR. In ARM-PCR, tagged nested gene-specific primers were used first, and exponential amplification was then carried out by communal superprimers. Before the second amplification round was performed on first-round PCR products, the nested primers were removed by exonuclease. Amplicons were sequenced on the 454 platform, which allows rapid sequencing of millions of DNA fragments without cloning bias. A read mappable to both V and J germline segments was defined as an effective read. The original pipeline was this. IRmap was used to assign reads to germline V, D and J segments, and IRmap relies on pyromap, a Smith-Waterman modification adapted to 454 sequencing errors. D-beta assignments were filtered with cutoffs set at the 99th percentile of alignment scores obtained from simulated random sequences. CDR3 was defined as the amino acids between the conserved V-segment Y[YFLI]C motif and the J-segment [FW]GXGT motif. Repertoire diversity was estimated with a compound Poisson process model previously applied to large-scale EST data. A procedure for detecting cross-contamination was used to argue that the shared CDR3s did not come from sample contamination. TCRdb itself trimmed the public reads at Q25 with fastp, ran MiXCR and retained productive beta chains. Duplicate CDR3 protein sequences are folded into a single record with the most common DNA and genes. Here the V and J calls rest on TCRdb's processing, not on the authors' analysis. Within this sample are around 15,000 distinct CDR3 sequences, with 62% of them counted one time only. Clones ranked in the top ten supply under 40% of the sample.

Sequencing was carried out using total T cells sorted from blood. In light of the paper, this sample's cell subset or site label describes: CD3+ T cells in general. The rearrangement joined TRBV5-4 to TRBJ2-5; the D gene is possibly TRBD2, with 6 bases matching. The origin of this receptor is a man aged 40-49 years in good health. This receptor carries the CDR3 CARSEGLSFGTQYF. The nucleotide sequence reads as follows: TGTGCCCGCAGCGAGGGACTTTCCTTTGGGACCCAGTACTTC.